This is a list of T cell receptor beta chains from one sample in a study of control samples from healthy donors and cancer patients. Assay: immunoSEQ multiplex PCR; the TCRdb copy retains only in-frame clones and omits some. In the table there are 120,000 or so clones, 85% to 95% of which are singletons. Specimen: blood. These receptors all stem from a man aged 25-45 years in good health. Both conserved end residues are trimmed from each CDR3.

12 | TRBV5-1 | ASSLAGTQETQY
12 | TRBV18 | ASSPPWLPDTQY
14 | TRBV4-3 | ASSQDTGLTNYGYT
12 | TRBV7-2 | ASSLGPDRGEQY
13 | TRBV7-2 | ASSTRGSGANVLT
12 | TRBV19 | ASNIGRFNQPQH
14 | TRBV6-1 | ASRERQGSSPYEQY
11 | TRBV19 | ASSIFRTDTQY
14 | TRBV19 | ASSAGTGPAREKLF
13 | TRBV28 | ASSFSTAYTDTQY
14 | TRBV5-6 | ASSSYYGRGNSPLH
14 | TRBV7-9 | ASSLRPLAEYNEQF
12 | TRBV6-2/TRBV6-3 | ASNPTGETYEQY
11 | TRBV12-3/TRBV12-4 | ASSAKHNSPLH
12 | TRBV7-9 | ASSPPTGGGTQY
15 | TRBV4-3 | ASSQGTGAGGDTEAF
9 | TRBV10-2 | ASGGYQPQH
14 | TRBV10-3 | AISEWASSPYNEQF
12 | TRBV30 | AWSAVGPVGGYT
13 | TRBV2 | ASLSVDANTGELF
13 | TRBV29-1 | SVEGDRGRTGELF
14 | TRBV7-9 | ASSLSASGRGNEQF
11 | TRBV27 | ASSPRQSYEQY
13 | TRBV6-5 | ASSYLRGSNQPQH
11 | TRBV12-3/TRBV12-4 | ASSWRGGSPLH
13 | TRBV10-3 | AISDRIYSGNTIY
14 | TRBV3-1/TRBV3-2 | ARSQLRGGNTGELF
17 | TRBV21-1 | ASSKGRTSGRRSYNEQF
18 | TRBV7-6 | ASSLFPFAGSRKAPDTQY
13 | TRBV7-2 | ARRDGQGANYGYT
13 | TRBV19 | ASRPWQGGNQPQH
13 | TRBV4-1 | ASSQWDSSYNEQF